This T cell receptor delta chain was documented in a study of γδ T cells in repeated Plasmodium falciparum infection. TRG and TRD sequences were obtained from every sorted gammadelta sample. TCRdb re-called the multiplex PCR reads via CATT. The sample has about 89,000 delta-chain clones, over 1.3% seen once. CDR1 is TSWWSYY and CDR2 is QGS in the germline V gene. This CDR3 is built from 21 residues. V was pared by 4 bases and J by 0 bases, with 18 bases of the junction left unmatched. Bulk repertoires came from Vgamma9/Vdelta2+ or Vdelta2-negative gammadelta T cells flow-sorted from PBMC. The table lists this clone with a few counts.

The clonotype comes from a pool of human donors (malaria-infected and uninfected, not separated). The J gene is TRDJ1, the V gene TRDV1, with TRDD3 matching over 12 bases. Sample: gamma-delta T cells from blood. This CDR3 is CALGGHGILGDTQSYTDKLIF. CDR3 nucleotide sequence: TGTGCTCTTGGGGGCCACGGGATACTGGGGGATACCCAATCGTACACCGATAAACTCATCTTT.